This T cell receptor beta chain stems from a study of blood T cell repertoires in COVID-19. The CDR3 spans 13 residues. Per germline, CDR1 MNHNS and CDR2 SASEGT. V was trimmed by 1 base and J by 5 bases, leaving 8 bases between them. Participants' own reports of clinical history determined their cohort assignment. Assay: immunoSEQ multiplex PCR; the TCRdb copy retains only in-frame clones and omits some. The sample shows roughly 290,000 clones, roughly 89% of them seen only once. The chain links TRBV6-1 to TRBJ1-1, with D unresolved. The sample consisted of PBMCs or T cells enriched from blood (not recorded which). The TCR was taken from a woman between 18 and 30 years old with acute COVID-19. CDR3 loop: CASSEDGATEAFF. The CDR3 nucleotides read TGTGCCAGCAGTGAAGACGGTGCGACTGAAGCTTTCTTT.